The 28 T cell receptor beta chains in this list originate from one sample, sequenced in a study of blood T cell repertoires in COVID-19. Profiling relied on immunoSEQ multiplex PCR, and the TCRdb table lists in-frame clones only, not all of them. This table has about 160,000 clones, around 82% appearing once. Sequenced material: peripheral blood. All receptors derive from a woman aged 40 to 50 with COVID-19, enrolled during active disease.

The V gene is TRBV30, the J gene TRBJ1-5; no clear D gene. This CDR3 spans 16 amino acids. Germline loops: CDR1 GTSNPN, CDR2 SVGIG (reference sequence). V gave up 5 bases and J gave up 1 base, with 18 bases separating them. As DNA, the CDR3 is TGTGCCTGGCGTCCCTGGAGGAGTGAAAGCAATCAGCCCCAGCATTTT. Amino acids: CAWRPWRSESNQPQHF.

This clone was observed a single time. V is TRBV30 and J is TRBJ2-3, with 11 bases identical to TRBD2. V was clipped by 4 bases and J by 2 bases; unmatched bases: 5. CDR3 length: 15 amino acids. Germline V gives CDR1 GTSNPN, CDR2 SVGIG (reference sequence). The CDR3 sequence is CAWTGTSGPTDTQYF. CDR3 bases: TGTGCCTGGACCGGGACTAGCGGCCCCACAGATACGCAGTATTTT.

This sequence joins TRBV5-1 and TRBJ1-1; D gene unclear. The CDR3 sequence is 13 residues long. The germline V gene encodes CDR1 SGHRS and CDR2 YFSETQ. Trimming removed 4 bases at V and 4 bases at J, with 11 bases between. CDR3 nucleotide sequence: TGCGCCAGCAGCCAACAGATGACCACTGAAGCTTTCTTT. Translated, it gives CASSQQMTTEAFF.

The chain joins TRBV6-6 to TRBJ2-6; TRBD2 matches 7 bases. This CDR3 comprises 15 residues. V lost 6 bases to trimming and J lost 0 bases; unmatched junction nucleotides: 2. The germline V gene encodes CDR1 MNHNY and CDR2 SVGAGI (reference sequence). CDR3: CASRPGGSGANVLTF. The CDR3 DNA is TGTGCCAGCAGACCGGGAGGCTCTGGGGCCAACGTCCTGACTTTC.

The CDR3 nucleotides read TGTGCCAGCAGTTATGGGTCCTCTTCGGGGGGCTACACCTTC. Its translation: CASSYGSSSGGYTF. The V call is TRBV6-5, the J call TRBJ1-2; D ambiguous. The CDR3 extends over 14 amino acids. Germline-derived CDR1 and CDR2 are MNHEY and SVGAGI. V gave up 3 bases and J gave up 8 bases, with 16 bases separating them.

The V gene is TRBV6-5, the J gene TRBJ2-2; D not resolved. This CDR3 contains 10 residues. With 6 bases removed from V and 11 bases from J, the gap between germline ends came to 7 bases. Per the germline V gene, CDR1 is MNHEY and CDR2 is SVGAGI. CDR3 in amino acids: CASRASELFF. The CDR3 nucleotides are TGTGCCAGCAGGGCCTCTGAGCTGTTTTTT.

For the CDR3, the DNA is TGTGCCAGCAGCTTAGGGGGGTGGTCGGGAGGGCAGGATGAGCAGTTCTTC. This gives the protein CASSLGGWSGGQDEQFF. V is TRBV7-2 and J is TRBJ2-1; 8 nucleotides agree with TRBD2. Germline V lookup: CDR1 SGHTA, CDR2 FQGNSA. Germline trimming cut 1 base from V and 8 bases from J; bases unmatched to any gene: 13. This CDR3 region has 17 residues. Full variable domain (outside the CDR3, taken from reference TRBV7-2 and TRBJ2-1): GAGVSQSPSNKVTEKGKDVELRCDPISGHTALYWYRQSLGQGLEFLIYFQGNSAPDKSGLPSDRFSAERTGGSVSTLTIQRTQQEDSAVYLCASSLGGWSGGQDEQFFGPGTRLTVL.

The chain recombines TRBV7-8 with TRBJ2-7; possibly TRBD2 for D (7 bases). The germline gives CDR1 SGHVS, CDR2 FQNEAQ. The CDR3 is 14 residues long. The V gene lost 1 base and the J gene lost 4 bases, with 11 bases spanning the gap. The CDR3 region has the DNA TGTGCCAGCAGCTTAGAACGGGGGGCTTACGAGCAGTACGTC. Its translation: CASSLERGAYEQYV.

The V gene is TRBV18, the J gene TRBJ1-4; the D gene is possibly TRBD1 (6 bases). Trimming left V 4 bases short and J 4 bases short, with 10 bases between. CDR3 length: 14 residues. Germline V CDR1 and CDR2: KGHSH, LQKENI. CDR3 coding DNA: TGTGCCAGCTCACTCGCAGGGGATAATGAAAAACTGTTTTTT. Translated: CASSLAGDNEKLFF.

The chain's CDR3 is CASSISGGAIDTQYF. CDR3 sequence (DNA): TGTGCCAGCAGCATTAGCGGGGGGGCCATAGATACGCAGTATTTT. V and J are TRBV7-3 and TRBJ2-3; 11 bases line up with TRBD2. This CDR3 spans 15 amino acids. With V trimmed by 5 bases and J by 5 bases, 6 bases remained unmatched. Germline-derived CDR1 and CDR2 are SGHTA and FQGTGA.

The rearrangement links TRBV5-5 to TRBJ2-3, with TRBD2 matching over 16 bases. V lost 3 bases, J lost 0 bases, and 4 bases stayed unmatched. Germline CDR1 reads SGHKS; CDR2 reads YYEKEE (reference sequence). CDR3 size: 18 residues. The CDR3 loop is CASSSGLAGGVSTDTQYF. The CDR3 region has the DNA TGTGCCAGCAGCTCGGGACTAGCGGGAGGGGTTAGCACAGATACGCAGTATTTT.

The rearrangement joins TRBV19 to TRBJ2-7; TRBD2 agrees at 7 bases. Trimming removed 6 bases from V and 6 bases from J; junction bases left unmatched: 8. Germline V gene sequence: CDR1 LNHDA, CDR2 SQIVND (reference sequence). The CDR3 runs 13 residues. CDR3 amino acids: CASSLGLNGEQYV. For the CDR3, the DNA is TGTGCCAGTAGCCTGGGACTAAATGGCGAGCAGTACGTC.

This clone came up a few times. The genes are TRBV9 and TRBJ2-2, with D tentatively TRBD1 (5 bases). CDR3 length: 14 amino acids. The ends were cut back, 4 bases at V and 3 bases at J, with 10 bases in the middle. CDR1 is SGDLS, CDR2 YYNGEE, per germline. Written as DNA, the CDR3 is TGTGCCAGCAGCACAGGACACGACACCGGGGAGCTGTTTTTT. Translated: CASSTGHDTGELFF.

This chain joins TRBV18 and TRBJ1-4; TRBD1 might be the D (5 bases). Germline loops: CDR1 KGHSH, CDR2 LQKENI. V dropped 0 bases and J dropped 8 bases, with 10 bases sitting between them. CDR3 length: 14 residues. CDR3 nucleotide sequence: TGTGCCAGCTCACCACCGGACATCCGGGAAAAACTGTTTTTT. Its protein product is CASSPPDIREKLFF. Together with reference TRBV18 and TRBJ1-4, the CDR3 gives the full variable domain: NAGVMQNPRHLVRRRGQEARLRCSPMKGHSHVYWYRQLPEEGLKFMVYLQKENIIDESGMPKERFSAEFPKEGPSILRIQQVVRGDSAAYFCASSPPDIREKLFFGSGTQLSVL.

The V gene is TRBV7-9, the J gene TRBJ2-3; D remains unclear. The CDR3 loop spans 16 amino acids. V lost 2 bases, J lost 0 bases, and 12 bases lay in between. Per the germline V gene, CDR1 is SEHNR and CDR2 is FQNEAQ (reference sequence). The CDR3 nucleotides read TGTGCCAGCAGCTTATCTGGCAGTCCAAGCACAGATACGCAGTATTTT. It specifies CASSLSGSPSTDTQYF.

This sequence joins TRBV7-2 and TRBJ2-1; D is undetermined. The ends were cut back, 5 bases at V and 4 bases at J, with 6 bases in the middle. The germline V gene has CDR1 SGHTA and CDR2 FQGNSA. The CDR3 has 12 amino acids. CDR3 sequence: CASSAIYNEQFF. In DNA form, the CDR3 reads TGTGCCAGCAGCGCTATTTACAATGAGCAGTTCTTC.

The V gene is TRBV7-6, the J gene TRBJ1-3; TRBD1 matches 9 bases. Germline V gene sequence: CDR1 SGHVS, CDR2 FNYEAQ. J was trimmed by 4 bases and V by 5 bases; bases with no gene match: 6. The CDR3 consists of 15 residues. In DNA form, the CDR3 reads TGTGCCAGCAGCCAGGGACAGGGAACGGGAAACACCATATATTTT. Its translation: CASSQGQGTGNTIYF. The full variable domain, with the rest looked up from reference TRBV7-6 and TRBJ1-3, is GAGVSQSPRYKVTKRGQDVALRCDPISGHVSLYWYRQALGQGPEFLTYFNYEAQQDKSGLPNDRFSAERPEGSISTLTIQRTEQRDSAMYRCASSQGQGTGNTIYFGEGSWLTVV.

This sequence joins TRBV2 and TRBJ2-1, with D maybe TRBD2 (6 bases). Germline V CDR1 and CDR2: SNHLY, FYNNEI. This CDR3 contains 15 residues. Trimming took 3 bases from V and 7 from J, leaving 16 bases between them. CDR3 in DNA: TGTGCCAGCAGTGACGGGAGCCCCTCCCTGAATGAGCAGTTCTTC. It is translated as CASSDGSPSLNEQFF. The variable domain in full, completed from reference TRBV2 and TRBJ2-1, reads EPEVTQTPSHQVTQMGQEVILRCVPISNHLYFYWYRQILGQKVEFLVSFYNNEISEKSEIFDDQFSVERPDGSNFTLKIRSTKLEDSAMYFCASSDGSPSLNEQFFGPGTRLTVL.

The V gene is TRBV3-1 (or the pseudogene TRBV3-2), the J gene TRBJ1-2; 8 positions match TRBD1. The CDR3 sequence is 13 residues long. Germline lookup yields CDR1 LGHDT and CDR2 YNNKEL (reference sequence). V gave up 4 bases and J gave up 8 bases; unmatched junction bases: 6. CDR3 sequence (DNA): TGTGCCAGCAGCCCCCGACAGGGGTACGGCTACACCTTC. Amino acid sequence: CASSPRQGYGYTF.

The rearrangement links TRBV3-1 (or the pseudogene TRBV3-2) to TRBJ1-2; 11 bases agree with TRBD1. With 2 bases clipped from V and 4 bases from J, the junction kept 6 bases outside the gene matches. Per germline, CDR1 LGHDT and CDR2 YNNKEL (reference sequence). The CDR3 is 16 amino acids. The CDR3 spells CASSQFGTGGSYGYTF. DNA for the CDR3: TGTGCCAGCAGCCAATTTGGGACAGGGGGAAGCTATGGCTACACCTTC.

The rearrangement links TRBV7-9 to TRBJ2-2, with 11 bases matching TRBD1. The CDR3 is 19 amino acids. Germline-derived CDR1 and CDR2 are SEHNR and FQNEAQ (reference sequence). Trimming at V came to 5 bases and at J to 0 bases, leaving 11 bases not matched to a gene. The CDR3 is CASSPQPGQGDSNTGELFF. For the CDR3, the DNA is TGTGCCAGCAGCCCCCAACCGGGACAGGGGGACTCGAACACCGGGGAGCTGTTTTTT. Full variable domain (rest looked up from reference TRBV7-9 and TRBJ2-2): DTGVSQNPRHKITKRGQNVTFRCDPISEHNRLYWYRQTLGQGPEFLTYFQNEAQLEKSRLLSDRFSAERPKGSFSTLEIQRTEQGDSAMYLCASSPQPGQGDSNTGELFFGEGSRLTVL.

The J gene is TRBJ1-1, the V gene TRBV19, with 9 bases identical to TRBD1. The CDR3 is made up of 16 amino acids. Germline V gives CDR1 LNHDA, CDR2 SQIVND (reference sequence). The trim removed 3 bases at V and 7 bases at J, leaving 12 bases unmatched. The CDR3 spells CASSMLRDRDTDEAFF. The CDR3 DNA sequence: TGTGCCAGTAGTATGCTAAGGGACAGGGACACCGATGAAGCTTTCTTT.

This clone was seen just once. The CDR3 reads CASSDVPPGWTGEAFGGYTF. As DNA, the CDR3 is TGTGCCAGCAGTGACGTACCTCCCGGGTGGACAGGGGAGGCCTTTGGGGGCTACACCTTC. The J gene is TRBJ1-2, the V gene TRBV6-1; 9 bases map to TRBD1. The junction had 25 bases not matched to a gene; V was cut back by 3 bases and J by 8 bases. The germline V gene has CDR1 MNHNS and CDR2 SASEGT. The CDR3 spans 20 residues.

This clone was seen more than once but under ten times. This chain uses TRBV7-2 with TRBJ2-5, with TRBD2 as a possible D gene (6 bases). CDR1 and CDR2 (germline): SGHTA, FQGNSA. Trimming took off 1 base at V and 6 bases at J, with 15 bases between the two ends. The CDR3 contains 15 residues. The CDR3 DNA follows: TGTGCCAGCAGCTTAGACCCCACTAGCAGGAAGACCCAGTACTTC. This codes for CASSLDPTSRKTQYF.

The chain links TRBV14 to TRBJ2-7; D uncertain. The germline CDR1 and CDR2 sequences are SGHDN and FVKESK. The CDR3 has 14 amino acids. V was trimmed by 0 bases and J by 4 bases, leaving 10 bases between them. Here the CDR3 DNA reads TGTGCCAGCAGCCAAGATATTCAGATATACGAGCAGTACTTC. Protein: CASSQDIQIYEQYF.

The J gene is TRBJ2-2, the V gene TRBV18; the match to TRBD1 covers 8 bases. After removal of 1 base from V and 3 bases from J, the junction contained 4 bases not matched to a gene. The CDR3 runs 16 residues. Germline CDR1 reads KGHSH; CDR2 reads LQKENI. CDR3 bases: TGTGCCAGCTCACCACTTTCAGGGGGCTACACCGGGGAGCTGTTTTTT. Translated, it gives CASSPLSGGYTGELFF.

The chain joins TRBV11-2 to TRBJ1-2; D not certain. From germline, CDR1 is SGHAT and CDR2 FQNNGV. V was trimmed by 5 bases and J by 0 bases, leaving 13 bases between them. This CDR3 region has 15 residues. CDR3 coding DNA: TGTGCCAGCAGCCCTACAGCACCGACTAACTATGGCTACACCTTC. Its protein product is CASSPTAPTNYGYTF.

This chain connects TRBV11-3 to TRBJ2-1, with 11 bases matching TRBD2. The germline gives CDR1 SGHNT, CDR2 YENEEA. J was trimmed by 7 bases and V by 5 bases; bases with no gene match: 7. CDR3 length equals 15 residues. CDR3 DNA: TGTGCCAGCAGCCAACTAGCGGGAGCAGGGAATGAGCAGTTCTTC. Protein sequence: CASSQLAGAGNEQFF.